This is a list of T cell receptor beta chains from one sample in a study of CD8 T cells in Susac syndrome. In TCRdb, the immunoSEQ multiplex PCR reads were re-called with MiXCR into one record per CDR3 protein. This table has around 200,000 distinct CDR3 sequences, 85% to 95% appearing once. The material sequenced was CD4+ T cells from PBMCs. These receptors all stem from a human donor with multiple sclerosis. Each CDR3 is given with its conserved first and last residue. The order of the fields is V gene, J gene, CDR3 protein.

V: TRBV30; J: TRBJ1-1; CDR3: CAWSVGGQSTEAFF
V: TRBV7-3; J: TRBJ1-6; CDR3: CASSLTGDPPGSPLHF
V: TRBV20-1; J: TRBJ2-1; CDR3: CSARDWIAGGLNEQFF
V: TRBV30; J: TRBJ1-1; CDR3: CGFDRGGAEAFF
V: TRBV6-5; J: TRBJ2-6; CDR3: CASSYSAGKGSVLTF
V: TRBV10-3; J: TRBJ1-2; CDR3: CAISETGGANYGYTF
V: TRBV29-1; J: TRBJ1-3; CDR3: CSVTDGSSGNTIYF
V: TRBV30; J: TRBJ1-5; CDR3: CAWSGEGYQPQHF
V: TRBV6-5; J: TRBJ2-1; CDR3: CASSYMQGQGNNEQFF
V: TRBV29-1; J: TRBJ1-4; CDR3: CSVEPHLPSEKLFF
V: TRBV5-1; J: TRBJ2-1; CDR3: CASSPPSHEQFF
V: TRBV3-1; J: TRBJ1-5; CDR3: CASSPRTGSNQPQHF
V: TRBV9; J: TRBJ2-7; CDR3: CASSVGDSGYEQYF
V: TRBV6-2/TRBV6-3; J: TRBJ1-5; CDR3: CASSYSGWAVRQPQHF
V: TRBV6-1; J: TRBJ2-1; CDR3: CASNMDIRFADEQFF
V: TRBV12-3/TRBV12-4; J: TRBJ2-1; CDR3: CASSTGTRRANEQFF
V: TRBV29-1; J: TRBJ1-1; CDR3: CSVLRSMNTEAFF
V: TRBV6-1; J: TRBJ2-5; CDR3: CASSPPSTGVGQETQYF
V: TRBV29-1; J: TRBJ1-1; CDR3: CSVEKGQNTEAFF
V: TRBV12-5; J: TRBJ2-1; CDR3: CASGPRGDTEQFF
V: TRBV20-1; J: TRBJ1-2; CDR3: CSAPIGQTYGYTF
V: TRBV9; J: TRBJ2-5; CDR3: CASSPNSGVETQYF
V: TRBV6-5; J: TRBJ2-3; CDR3: CASRQGRTDTQYF
V: TRBV5-1; J: TRBJ2-5; CDR3: CASSPGTSGGAQYF
V: TRBV4-1; J: TRBJ1-4; CDR3: CASSSPTSGGEKLFF
V: TRBV5-1; J: TRBJ2-1; CDR3: CASSLANRAFDEQFF
V: TRBV9; J: TRBJ1-2; CDR3: CASSTRQNYGYTF
V: TRBV20-1; J: TRBJ2-6; CDR3: CSASTPGANVLTF
V: TRBV2; J: TRBJ2-1; CDR3: CASSDGLAGVLSYNEQFF
V: TRBV30; J: TRBJ1-1; CDR3: CAWSVGQLAFF
V: TRBV29-1; J: TRBJ2-5; CDR3: CSVERQLRETQYF
V: TRBV20-1; J: TRBJ2-5; CDR3: CSVAGGTGGETQYF
V: TRBV5-1; J: TRBJ2-1; CDR3: CASSLAGGANYNEQFF
V: TRBV15; J: TRBJ1-5; CDR3: CATSRKRGYESNQPQHF
V: TRBV7-2; J: TRBJ1-1; CDR3: CASSLASGPMNTEAFF
V: TRBV3-1; J: TRBJ2-7; CDR3: CASSQGLDGGYEQYF
V: TRBV7-8; J: TRBJ1-6; CDR3: CASSFSLYNSPLHF
V: TRBV7-2; J: TRBJ1-1; CDR3: CASSAASGGRTEAFF
V: TRBV6-6; J: TRBJ1-6; CDR3: CASSTRTGDSPLHF
V: TRBV3-1; J: TRBJ1-6; CDR3: CASSPRQQDRVSPLHF
V: TRBV5-1; J: TRBJ1-5; CDR3: CASSLGTDQPQHF
V: TRBV24-1; J: TRBJ2-3; CDR3: CATSVGGGGTDTQYF
V: TRBV30; J: TRBJ2-3; CDR3: CAFSAAVATDTQYF
V: TRBV5-4; J: TRBJ2-5; CDR3: CASSRSGLAQETQYF
V: TRBV2; J: TRBJ2-3; CDR3: CASKRLAGGSTDTQYF
V: TRBV5-4; J: TRBJ1-1; CDR3: CASSLGPMNTEAFF
V: TRBV4-2; J: TRBJ2-1; CDR3: CASSQPGQYNEQFF
V: TRBV29-1; J: TRBJ1-5; CDR3: CSVGRTSNQPQHF
V: TRBV30; J: TRBJ1-5; CDR3: CAWSPPGAASNQPQHF
V: TRBV12-3/TRBV12-4; J: TRBJ1-2; CDR3: CASSFHNYGYTF
V: TRBV5-1; J: TRBJ1-1; CDR3: CASSPGDRDGTEAFF
V: TRBV20-1; J: TRBJ2-3; CDR3: CSARDQRWQGTDTQYF